This entry concerns a single T cell receptor (beta chain). What it recognizes is unknown. The CDR3 is cut off 3 residues early in the read; its end comes from the germline J gene. TCR beta CDR3 amplified by multiplex PCR from roughly 1,100 ng genomic DNA. TCRdb's copy holds only in-frame clones and misses some; the assay was immunoSEQ multiplex PCR. The sample has roughly 20,000 clones. This specimen belongs to a study of T cells in women clearing cervical HPV infection. Findings and caveats of the study: Unknown T-cell numbers per sample may underlie the richness differences.

There are 14 residues in the CDR3. With V trimmed by 4 bases and J by 3 bases, 4 bases remained unmatched. CDR1 and CDR2 (germline): SGHRS, YFSETQ. Sequencing input: blood buffy coat. The clonotype was recovered from a woman between 18 and 75 years old with a cervical HPV16 infection that either progressed to CIN3+ or cleared (not recorded which). The chain has TRBV5-1 and TRBJ1-5; the match to TRBD1 covers 7 bases. Partial CDR3 DNA: TGCGCCAGCAGCCCGACAGGGTTCAATCAGCCC. Translation gives CASSPTGFNQP. The complete CDR3 protein is CASSPTGFNQPQHF.